Following are 10 T cell receptor beta chains from one sample sequenced in a study of molecular identifiers for immune sequencing clone quantification. TCRdb recomputed calls from the PCR reads with MiXCR, one row per CDR3 protein. The top ten clones hold 0.7% to 0.9% of a sample with a few hundred thousand distinct CDR3 sequences, roughly 24% of them seen once. Specimen: naive CD8+ T cells from blood, with Jurkat cell RNA spiked in. Subset in this sample: FACS-sorted CD8+CD4-CCR7+CD45RA+ naive T cells. These receptors were taken from a human donor in good health. Some libraries in this study had Jurkat cell RNA spiked in.

This clonotype was counted a single time. Germline is not matched at one junction end, which may reflect a read error. The chain has TRBV4-3 and TRBJ2-7, with D possibly TRBD2 on 5 matching bases. The germline CDR1 and CDR2 sequences are LGHNA and YSLEER. CDR3 length: 14 residues. The CDR3 DNA follows: TGCGCCAGCAGCCAAGATTGGGGATCGAGGGAGCGGTACTTC. Its protein is CASSQDWGSRERYF.

The CDR3 reads CARRPRISPEAFF. The CDR3 DNA reads as TGTGCCCGCCGCCCCCGCATTAGCCCTGAAGCTTTCTTT. V usage is TRBV7-2 and J usage is TRBJ1-1; no clear D gene. This CDR3 region has 13 residues. V lost 11 bases, J lost 6 bases, and 19 bases lay in between. CDR1 and CDR2 from the germline V gene are SGHTA and FQGNSA.

This clonotype was counted at least ten times. The chain employs TRBV5-4 and TRBJ2-7, with 11 nucleotides matching TRBD1. V lost 0 bases to trimming and J lost 4 bases; unmatched junction nucleotides: 6. This CDR3 has 16 amino acids. CDR1 and CDR2 from the germline V gene are SGHNT and YYREEE (reference sequence). CDR3 nucleotide sequence: TGTGCCAGCAGCTTGGGGAGGACAGGGGGCGGTTACGAGCAGTACTTC. Its protein product is CASSLGRTGGGYEQYF.

Remarks on this clonotype: The missing conserved phenylalanine or tryptophan at the end of this CDR3 makes a read error likely. This chain connects TRBV2 to TRBJ2-1; D not resolved. Germline V gene sequence: CDR1 SNHLY, CDR2 FYNNEI. The CDR3 contains 14 residues. Trimming stripped 8 bases from V and 6 bases from J, with 17 bases between. Here the CDR3 DNA reads TGTGCCAGCGTTGGTCAGGAGCGAGGCAATGAGCAGTTCTGC. Protein sequence: CASVGQERGNEQFC.

Comment on this clonotype: A much larger clone lies one base from this, so it may be a read error. This chain uses TRBV12-3 or TRBV12-4 with TRBJ2-3, with D perhaps assigned TRBD1 or TRBD2 (5 bases each). CDR3 length: 14 amino acids. The CDR3 reads CASSSGTPEGTQNF. In nucleotides, the CDR3 is TGTGCCAGCAGTTCCGGGACCCCCGAAGGTACGCAGAATTTT.

This chain connects TRBV13 to TRBJ1-2, with TRBD1 identical over 12 bases. V lost 5 bases to trimming and J lost 8 bases; unmatched junction nucleotides: 9. Germline CDR1 reads PRHDT; CDR2 reads FYEKMQ (reference sequence). The CDR3 is made up of 15 amino acids. CDR3 amino acids: CASSLTPGTGGGYTF. In nucleotides, the CDR3 is TGTGCCAGCAGCCTCACCCCCGGGACAGGGGGCGGCTACACCTTC.

This clonotype was detected ten times or more. The rearrangement uses TRBV7-6 and TRBJ2-6; a weak D match, TRBD1 (5 bases). Germline assignment: CDR1 SGHVS and CDR2 FNYEAQ. The CDR3 contains 18 residues. Deletions cut 3 bases from V and 1 base from J, with 16 bases between. The CDR3 region is CASSFSIARTSGANVLTF. DNA of the CDR3: TGTGCCAGCAGCTTCTCTATCGCTAGGACATCTGGGGCCAACGTCCTGACTTTC. Supplemented by reference TRBV7-6 and TRBJ2-6, the full variable domain reads GAGVSQSPRYKVTKRGQDVALRCDPISGHVSLYWYRQALGQGPEFLTYFNYEAQQDKSGLPNDRFSAERPEGSISTLTIQRTEQRDSAMYRCASSFSIARTSGANVLTFGAGSRLTVL.

This chain joins TRBV7-6 and TRBJ1-4; perhaps TRBD1 as D (6 bases). This CDR3 contains 13 residues. V lost 2 bases to trimming and J lost 8 bases, with 9 bases between them. Germline CDR1 reads SGHVS; CDR2 reads FNYEAQ. CDR3 nucleotides: TGTGCCAGCAGCTTACCAGGGGCAGAAAAACTGTTTTTT. Its protein is CASSLPGAEKLFF.

This clonotype turned up a few times. The CDR3 DNA reads as TGTGCCAGCACCCCGACAGGGACAATGGCAGATACGCAGTATTTT. The encoded protein is CASTPTGTMADTQYF. This chain connects TRBV12-3 or TRBV12-4 to TRBJ2-3; 7 bases are shared with TRBD1. The J segment lost 4 bases and the V segment lost 7 bases, leaving 11 bases of the junction unmatched. This CDR3 has 15 amino acids.

This clonotype came up many times. The rearrangement links TRBV4-1 to TRBJ2-7; D is unresolved. Trimming took 1 base from V and 2 from J, leaving 9 bases between them. CDR3 length: 14 amino acids. The germline gives CDR1 MGHRA, CDR2 YSYEKL. The DNA of the CDR3 is TGCGCCAGCAGCCAAGCCCCCACAGCCTACGAGCAGTACTTC. Protein: CASSQAPTAYEQYF.